These 13 T cell receptor beta chains originate from one sample sequenced in a study of T cell changes during pregnancy in multiple sclerosis. The repertoire was sequenced with immunoSEQ multiplex PCR; TCRdb's copy has only in-frame clones and lacks some. The sample records 30,000 to 45,000 clones, 80% to 95% being singletons. The specimen comprised CD8+ T cells from peripheral blood mononuclear cells, sampled before pregnancy. These receptors came from a female donor with multiple sclerosis, enrolled in a pregnancy study.

V is TRBV30 and J is TRBJ2-7; a weak D match, TRBD1 (6 bases). CDR1 is GTSNPN, CDR2 SVGIG, per germline (reference sequence). This CDR3 is 13 amino acids long. The ends were cut back, 3 bases at V and 2 bases at J, with 11 bases in the middle. The CDR3 bases are TGTGCCTGGAGCAGGGGTGAGGCCTACGAGCAGTACTTC. This codes for CAWSRGEAYEQYF.

The CDR3 region has the DNA TGTGCCAGCAGCGAGCCCCCTACAGGGGGCAATGAGCAGTTCTTC. Its protein product is CASSEPPTGGNEQFF. The rearrangement uses TRBV9 and TRBJ2-1; 8 bases fit TRBD1. This CDR3 has 15 residues. The junction had 8 bases not matched to a gene; V was cut back by 3 bases and J by 6 bases. CDR1 and CDR2 (germline): SGDLS, YYNGEE.

The CDR3 loop reads CASSLGGKDGYTF. The CDR3 DNA reads TGTGCCAGCAGCCTAGGGGGTAAAGATGGCTACACCTTC. The chain is built from TRBV7-3 and TRBJ1-2; the D gene is possibly TRBD1 (6 bases). The CDR3 has 13 amino acids. CDR1 and CDR2 from the germline V gene are SGHTA and FQGTGA. V was shortened by 5 bases and J by 6 bases, with 13 bases between the two germline ends. The full variable domain, completed using reference TRBV7-3 and TRBJ1-2, is GAGVSQTPSNKVTEKGKYVELRCDPISGHTALYWYRQSLGQGPEFLIYFQGTGAADDSGLPNDRFFAVRPEGSVSTLKIQRTERGDSAVYLCASSLGGKDGYTFGSGTRLTVV.

The V gene is TRBV2, the J gene TRBJ2-7; tentative D call: TRBD1 (5 bases). Germline CDR1 and CDR2: SNHLY and FYNNEI. This CDR3 has 15 amino acids. The germline V and J ends were trimmed by 5 bases and 3 bases, with 17 bases remaining between them. CDR3: CASSPAQGNYYEQYF. CDR3 DNA: TGTGCCAGCAGTCCCGCCCAGGGAAATTACTACGAGCAGTACTTC.

V gene TRBV7-9 combines with J gene TRBJ2-7, with a weak D call TRBD2 (6 bases). This CDR3 region has 14 residues. V was shortened by 5 bases and J by 5 bases, with 16 bases between the two germline ends. Per the germline V gene, CDR1 is SEHNR and CDR2 is FQNEAQ (reference sequence). The CDR3 coding sequence is TGTGCCAGCAGCATCCGTGGTGGAGGGAACGAGCAGTACTTC. It translates to CASSIRGGGNEQYF.

This rearrangement joins TRBV9 to TRBJ2-3, with D perhaps TRBD1 (5 bases). V was pared by 3 bases and J by 4 bases, with 21 bases between. CDR3 length: 17 residues. Per the germline V gene, CDR1 is SGDLS and CDR2 is YYNGEE. The CDR3 DNA sequence: TGTGCCAGCAGCGAGGGATCGGACATCCGGGCACCAGATACGCAGTATTTT. Translated: CASSEGSDIRAPDTQYF.

The chain employs TRBV5-1 and TRBJ2-3; 7 nucleotides align to TRBD1. With V trimmed by 0 bases and J by 0 bases, 13 bases remained unmatched. CDR3 length: 19 amino acids. Germline V gene sequence: CDR1 SGHRS, CDR2 YFSETQ. This chain's CDR3 is CASSLAWGQRLLSTDTQYF. Written as DNA, the CDR3 is TGCGCCAGCAGCTTGGCATGGGGACAGCGCCTTCTTAGCACAGATACGCAGTATTTT.

CDR3 in DNA: TGTGCCAGCAGTTTACCAGGGCTCAATGAGCAGTTCTTC. This gives the protein CASSLPGLNEQFF. J is TRBJ2-1 and V is TRBV28; D may be TRBD1 (5 bases). Germline V lookup: CDR1 MDHEN, CDR2 SYDVKM. V gave up 2 bases and J gave up 6 bases, with 8 bases separating them. The CDR3 totals 13 residues. The whole variable domain, filled in from reference TRBV28 and TRBJ2-1, reads DVKVTQSSRYLVKRTGEKVFLECVQDMDHENMFWYRQDPGLGLRLIYFSYDVKMKEKGDIPEGYSVSREKKERFSLILESASTNQTSMYLCASSLPGLNEQFFGPGTRLTVL.

The CDR3 here is CASSPGAGLSYEQYF. The CDR3 nucleotides read TGTGCCAGCAGCCCAGGAGCGGGACTATCCTACGAGCAGTACTTC. This chain links TRBV9 with TRBJ2-7; 7 bases fit TRBD2. CDR1 and CDR2 (germline): SGDLS, YYNGEE. The junction had 8 bases not matched to a gene; V was cut back by 4 bases and J by 1 base. This CDR3 has 15 residues.

The J gene is TRBJ2-5, the V gene TRBV28; D possibly corresponds to TRBD1 (7 bases). This CDR3 region has 16 residues. Germline V gene sequence: CDR1 MDHEN, CDR2 SYDVKM. Trimming removed 6 bases from V and 2 bases from J, with 19 bases in between. CDR3 DNA sequence: TGTGCCAGCAGACCGACAGGGACTCTGGGACAAGAGACCCAGTACTTC. It translates to CASRPTGTLGQETQYF.

The genes are TRBV6-6 and TRBJ1-1, with a weak D call TRBD1 (5 bases). Germline V lookup: CDR1 MNHNY, CDR2 SVGAGI (reference sequence). The V and J ends lost 7 bases and 6 bases respectively, with 18 bases between them. The CDR3 runs 14 residues. The CDR3 DNA is TGTGCCAGCATACCCTCGGGGGGAAGGTCTGAAGCTTTCTTT. It encodes CASIPSGGRSEAFF.

DNA for the CDR3: TGTGCCAGCAGTTCCTCAGGGGGCGCGGATGGCTACACCTTC. Encoded protein: CASSSSGGADGYTF. The rearrangement joins TRBV7-9 to TRBJ1-2, with 8 bases fitting TRBD1. The CDR3 consists of 14 residues. V dropped 6 bases and J dropped 6; count of bases not matched to a gene: 9. CDR1 SEHNR and CDR2 FQNEAQ come from the germline V gene (reference sequence).

The chain links TRBV5-1 to TRBJ2-7; the D gene is possibly TRBD2 (6 bases). Looked up from germline, CDR1 is SGHRS and CDR2 is YFSETQ. Trimming took 6 bases from V and 3 from J, leaving 16 bases between them. The CDR3 runs 14 residues. For the CDR3, the DNA is TGCGCCAGCACCTGGCGGGAAGCAGGCTACGAGCAGTACTTC. Its translation is CASTWREAGYEQYF. Combining the CDR3 with reference TRBV5-1 and TRBJ2-7 gives the whole variable domain KAGVTQTPRYLIKTRGQQVTLSCSPISGHRSVSWYQQTPGQGLQFLFEYFSETQRNKGNFPGRFSGRQFSNSRSEMNVSTLELGDSALYLCASTWREAGYEQYFGPGTRLTVT.